Included here is one TCR beta chain sequence, with context. This sample was taken from a study of identical twins. A universal primer site was created by template switching, with the cDNA bearing unique molecular identifiers. TCRdb re-called the 5' RACE reads with MiXCR, one entry per CDR3 protein. This table holds about 470,000 distinct CDR3 sequences, roughly 26% found once. These data were also reused for a study on T cells expressing NK-cell markers. Per that study: Out of eight donors sequenced, seven tested HCMV-seropositive and the remaining one seronegative. Restricting sorting to alpha-beta TCR T cells was achieved in several experiments by an anti-gamma-delta TCR antibody. These same clonotypes (in a few donors) also led the CD3+CD56-NKG2C+ fraction.

The source is a woman between 18 and 29 years old in good health. The sequenced sample consisted of CD4+ T cells sorted from blood.

The CDR3 reads CSASGRAPYEQYF. CDR3 nucleotides: TGCAGTGCTAGTGGCCGGGCCCCCTACGAGCAGTACTTC. This rearrangement joins TRBV20-1 to TRBJ2-7; D uncertain. V shed 3 bases and J shed 2 bases, with 11 bases lying between them. CDR3 length: 13 amino acids. Germline V gene data show CDR1 as DFQATT and CDR2 as SNEGSKA (reference sequence).